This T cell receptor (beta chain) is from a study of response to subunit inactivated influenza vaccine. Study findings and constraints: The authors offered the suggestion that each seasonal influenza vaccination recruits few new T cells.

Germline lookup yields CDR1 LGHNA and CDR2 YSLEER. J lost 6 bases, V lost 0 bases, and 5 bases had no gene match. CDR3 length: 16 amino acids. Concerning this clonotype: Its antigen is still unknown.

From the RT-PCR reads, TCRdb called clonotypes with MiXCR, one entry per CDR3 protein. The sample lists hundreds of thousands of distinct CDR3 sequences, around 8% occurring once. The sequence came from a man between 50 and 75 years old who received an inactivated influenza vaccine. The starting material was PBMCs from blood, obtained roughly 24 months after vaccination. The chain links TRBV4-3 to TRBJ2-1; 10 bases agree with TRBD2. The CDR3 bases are TGCGCCAGCAGCCAAGACCCAGCGGGAGGGCCCAATGAGCAGTTCTTC. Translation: CASSQDPAGGPNEQFF.